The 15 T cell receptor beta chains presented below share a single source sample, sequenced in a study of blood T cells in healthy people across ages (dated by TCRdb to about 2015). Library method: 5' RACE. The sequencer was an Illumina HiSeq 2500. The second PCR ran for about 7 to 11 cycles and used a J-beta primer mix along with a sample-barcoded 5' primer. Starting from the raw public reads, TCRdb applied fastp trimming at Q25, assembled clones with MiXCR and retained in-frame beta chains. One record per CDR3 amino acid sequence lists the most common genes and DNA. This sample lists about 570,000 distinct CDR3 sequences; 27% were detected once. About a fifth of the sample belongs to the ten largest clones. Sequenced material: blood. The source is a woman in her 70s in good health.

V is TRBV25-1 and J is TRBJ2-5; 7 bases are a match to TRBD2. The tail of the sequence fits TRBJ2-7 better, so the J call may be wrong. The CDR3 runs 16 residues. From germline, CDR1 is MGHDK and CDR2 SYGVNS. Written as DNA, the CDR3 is TGTGCCAGCAGTGATCCGGGGGGATCGAGTTCCTACGAGCAGTACTTC. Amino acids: CASSDPGGSSSYEQYF.

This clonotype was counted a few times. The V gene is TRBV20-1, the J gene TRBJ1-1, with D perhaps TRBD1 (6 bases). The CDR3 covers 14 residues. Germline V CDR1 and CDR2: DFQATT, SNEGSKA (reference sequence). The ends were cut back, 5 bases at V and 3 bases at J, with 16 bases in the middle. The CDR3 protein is CSALPGVGDTEAFF. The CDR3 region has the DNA TGCAGTGCTCTTCCAGGGGTAGGGGACACTGAAGCTTTCTTT.

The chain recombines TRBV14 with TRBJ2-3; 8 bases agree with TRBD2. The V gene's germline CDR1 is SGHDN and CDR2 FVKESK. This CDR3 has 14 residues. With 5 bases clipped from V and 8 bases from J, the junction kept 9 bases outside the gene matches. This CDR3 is CASSFRLASGTQYF. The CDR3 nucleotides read TGTGCCAGCAGCTTCCGACTAGCGTCAGGTACGCAGTATTTT. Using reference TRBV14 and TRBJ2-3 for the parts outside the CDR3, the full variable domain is EAGVTQFPSHSVIEKGQTVTLRCDPISGHDNLYWYRRVMGKEIKFLLHFVKESKQDESGMPNNRFLAERTGGTYSTLKVQPAELEDSGVYFCASSFRLASGTQYFGPGTRLTVL.

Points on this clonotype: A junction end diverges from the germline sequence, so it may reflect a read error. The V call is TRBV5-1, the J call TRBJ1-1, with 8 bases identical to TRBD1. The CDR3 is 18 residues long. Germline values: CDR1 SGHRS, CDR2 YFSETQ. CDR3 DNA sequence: TGCGCCAGTACCTCCGGGACAGGTCCGTCGGGTCGGAACACTGGAGCTTTCTTT. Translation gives CASTSGTGPSGRNTGAFF.

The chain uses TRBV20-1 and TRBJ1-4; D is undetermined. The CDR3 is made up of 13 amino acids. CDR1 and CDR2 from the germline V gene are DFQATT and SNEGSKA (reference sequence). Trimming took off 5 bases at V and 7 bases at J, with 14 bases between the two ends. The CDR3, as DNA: TGCAGTGCTCTTAGAAGACGGGGTGAAAAACTGTTTTTT. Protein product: CSALRRRGEKLFF.

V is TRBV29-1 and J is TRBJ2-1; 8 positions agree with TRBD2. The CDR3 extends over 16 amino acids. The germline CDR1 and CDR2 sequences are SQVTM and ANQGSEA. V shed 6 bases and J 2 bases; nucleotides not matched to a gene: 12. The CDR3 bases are TGCAGCGTAGTAAAGTTCGGCGGGGGGACCTACAATGAGCAGTTCTTC. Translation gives CSVVKFGGGTYNEQFF.

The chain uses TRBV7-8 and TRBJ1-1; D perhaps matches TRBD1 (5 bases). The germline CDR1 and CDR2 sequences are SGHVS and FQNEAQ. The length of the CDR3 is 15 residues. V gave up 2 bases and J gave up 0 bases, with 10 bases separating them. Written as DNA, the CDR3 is TGTGCCAGCAGCTTATTTAGGGGCATGAACACTGAAGCTTTCTTT. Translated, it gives CASSLFRGMNTEAFF. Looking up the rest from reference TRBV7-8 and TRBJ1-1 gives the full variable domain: GAGVSQSPRYKVAKRGQDVALRCDPISGHVSLFWYQQALGQGPEFLTYFQNEAQLDKSGLPSDRFFAERPEGSVSTLKIQRTQQEDSAVYLCASSLFRGMNTEAFFGQGTRLTVV.

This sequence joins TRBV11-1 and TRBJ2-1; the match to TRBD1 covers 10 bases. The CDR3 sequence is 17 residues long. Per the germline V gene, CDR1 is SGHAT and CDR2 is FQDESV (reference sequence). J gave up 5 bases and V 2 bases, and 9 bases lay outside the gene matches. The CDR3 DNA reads TGTGCCAGCAGCTTATTGACAGGGGGCCGACTTCACAATGAGCAGTTCTTC. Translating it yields CASSLLTGGRLHNEQFF.

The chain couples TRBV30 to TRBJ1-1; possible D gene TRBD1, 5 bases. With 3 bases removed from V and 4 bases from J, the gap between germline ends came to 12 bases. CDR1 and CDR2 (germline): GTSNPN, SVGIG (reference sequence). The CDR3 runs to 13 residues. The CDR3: CAWRERGSTEAFF. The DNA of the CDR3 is TGTGCCTGGAGGGAAAGGGGAAGCACTGAAGCTTTCTTT. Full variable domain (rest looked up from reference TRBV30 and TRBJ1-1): SQTIHQWPATLVQPVGSPLSLECTVEGTSNPNLYWYRQAAGRGLQLLFYSVGIGQISSEVPQNLSASRPQDRQFILSSKKLLLSDSGFYLCAWRERGSTEAFFGQGTRLTVV.

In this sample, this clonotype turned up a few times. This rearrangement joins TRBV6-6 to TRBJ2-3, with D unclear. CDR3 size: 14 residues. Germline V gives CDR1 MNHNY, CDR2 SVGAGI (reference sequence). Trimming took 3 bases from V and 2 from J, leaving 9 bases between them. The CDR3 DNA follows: TGTGCCAGCAGTTATCCTCCCCTCACAGATACGCAGTATTTT. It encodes CASSYPPLTDTQYF.

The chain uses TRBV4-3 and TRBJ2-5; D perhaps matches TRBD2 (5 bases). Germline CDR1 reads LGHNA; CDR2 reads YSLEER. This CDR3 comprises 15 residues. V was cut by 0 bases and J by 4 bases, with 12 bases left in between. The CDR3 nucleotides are TGCGCCAGCAGCCAAGATAGAACCAGCGGAGAGACCCAGTACTTC. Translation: CASSQDRTSGETQYF.

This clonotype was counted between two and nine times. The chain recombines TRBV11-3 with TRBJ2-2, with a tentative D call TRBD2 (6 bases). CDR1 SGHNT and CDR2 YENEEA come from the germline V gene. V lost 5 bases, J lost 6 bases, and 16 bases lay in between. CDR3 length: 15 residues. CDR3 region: CASSPDHGGAGELFF. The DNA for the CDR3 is TGTGCCAGCAGCCCGGATCACGGGGGAGCCGGGGAGCTGTTTTTT.

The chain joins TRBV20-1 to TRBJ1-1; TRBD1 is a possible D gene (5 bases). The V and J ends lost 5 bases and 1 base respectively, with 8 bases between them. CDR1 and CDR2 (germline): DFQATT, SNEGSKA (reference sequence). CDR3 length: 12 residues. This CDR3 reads CSAFQGNTEAFF. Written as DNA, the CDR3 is TGCAGTGCTTTTCAGGGGAACACTGAAGCTTTCTTT.

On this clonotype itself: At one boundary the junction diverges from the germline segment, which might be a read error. The CDR3 sequence: CASSLGQTGKLF. Here the CDR3 DNA reads TGTGCCAGCAGCTTAGGACAGACTGGTAAACTTTTC. The chain joins TRBV7-2 to TRBJ1-2; D perhaps matches TRBD1 (5 bases). The CDR3 is 12 amino acids. Germline-derived CDR1 and CDR2 are SGHTA and FQGNSA.

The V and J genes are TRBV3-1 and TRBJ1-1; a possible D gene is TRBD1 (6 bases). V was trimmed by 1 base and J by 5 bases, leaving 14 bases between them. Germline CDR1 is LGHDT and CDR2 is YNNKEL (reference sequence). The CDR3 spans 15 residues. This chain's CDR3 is CASSQGQVSGTEAFF. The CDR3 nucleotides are TGTGCCAGCAGCCAAGGACAGGTTAGTGGGACTGAAGCTTTCTTT.